The 13 T cell receptor beta chains in this list originate from one sample, sequenced in a study of cytomegalovirus exposure and HLA in healthy donors. The data were produced by immunoSEQ multiplex PCR, yet TCRdb's version contains in-frame clones alone and is incomplete. The sample lists 150,000 to 200,000 clones, 85% to 90% seen once, with under 4.5% in the top ten. The source material was PBMCs. The receptor source for this set is a man between 18 and 29 years old in good health and CMV-seropositive.

The V and J genes are TRBV6-1 and TRBJ2-5, with 12 bases identical to TRBD2. CDR3 size: 14 residues. Germline V gene lookup returns CDR1 MNHNS and CDR2 SASEGT. The junction had 4 bases not matched to a gene; V was cut back by 4 bases and J by 7 bases. The CDR3 loop is CASSGSTSGRTQYF. CDR3 DNA sequence: TGTGCCAGCAGTGGTTCGACTAGCGGGAGGACCCAGTACTTC.

The chain links TRBV7-9 to TRBJ2-7, with TRBD2 identical over 7 bases. V lost 2 bases, J lost 7 bases, and 5 bases stayed unmatched. The length of the CDR3 is 13 residues. CDR1 SEHNR and CDR2 FQNEAQ come from the germline V gene (reference sequence). The CDR3 reads CASSLFSGWEQYF. The CDR3 nucleotides read TGTGCCAGCAGCTTATTTAGCGGGTGGGAGCAGTACTTC.

V gene TRBV5-3 combines with J gene TRBJ2-4, with a tentative D call TRBD2 (5 bases). TRBV5-3 is classed as an ORF, of uncertain function. Trimming removed 0 bases at V and 0 bases at J, with 22 bases between. This CDR3 spans 20 amino acids. For the CDR3, the DNA is TGTGCCAGAAGCTTGGCCCGTAGAGGGTGCGCCTATCTAGCCAAAAACATTCAGTACTTC. Residues: CARSLARRGCAYLAKNIQYF.

The J gene is TRBJ2-1, the V gene TRBV19, with 11 bases that match TRBD2. The CDR3 runs 16 residues. Germline values: CDR1 LNHDA, CDR2 SQIVND (reference sequence). J lost 6 bases, V lost 6 bases, and 10 bases had no gene match. The CDR3 DNA reads TGTGCCAGTAGACCACTCCTAGCGGGAGGATTCAATGAGCAGTTCTTC. It encodes CASRPLLAGGFNEQFF.

The gene calls are TRBV5-5 and TRBJ1-1, with D hard to call. Trimming removed 0 bases from V and 2 bases from J, with 8 bases in between. The CDR3 covers 14 residues. Germline lookup yields CDR1 SGHKS and CDR2 YYEKEE (reference sequence). The CDR3 nucleotides are TGTGCCAGCAGCTTGGAGGCGGTTAACACTGAAGCTTTCTTT. This encodes CASSLEAVNTEAFF. Combining the CDR3 with reference TRBV5-5 and TRBJ1-1 gives the whole variable domain DAGVTQSPTHLIKTRGQQVTLRCSPISGHKSVSWYQQVLGQGPQFIFQYYEKEERGRGNFPDRFSARQFPNYSSELNVNALLLGDSALYLCASSLEAVNTEAFFGQGTRLTVV.

The chain uses TRBV9 and TRBJ2-1, with 11 bases fitting TRBD2. Looked up from germline, CDR1 is SGDLS and CDR2 is YYNGEE. This CDR3 has 15 amino acids. Trimming cost V 3 bases and J 6 bases; bases outside gene matches: 5. The CDR3 region is CASSAFSGRGNEQFF. CDR3 sequence (DNA): TGTGCCAGCAGCGCCTTTAGCGGGAGGGGCAATGAGCAGTTCTTC.

This clone was seen just once. The chain uses TRBV4-1 and TRBJ2-3, with a tentative D call TRBD2 (5 bases). The CDR3 covers 16 residues. V was shortened by 0 bases and J by 5 bases, with 15 bases between the two germline ends. CDR1 is MGHRA and CDR2 is YSYEKL in the germline V gene. In nucleotides, the CDR3 is TGCGCCAGCAGCCAAGATAGGGTCCCTGGGAGAGATACGCAGTATTTT. This encodes CASSQDRVPGRDTQYF.

Turning to this clone: A read error may account for a junction end that differs from germline. The genes are TRBV20-1 and TRBJ2-1; 11 nucleotides align to TRBD2. The CDR3 is made up of 11 amino acids. Germline values: CDR1 DFQATT, CDR2 SNEGSKA (reference sequence). CDR3 protein: CSAKLAGDIVF. The CDR3 coding sequence is TGCAGTGCTAAACTAGCGGGAGATATAGTCTTC.

The V gene is TRBV9, the J gene TRBJ2-1; 9 nucleotides line up with TRBD2. After removal of 3 bases from V and 4 bases from J, the junction contained 5 bases not matched to a gene. The CDR3 contains 15 residues. From germline, CDR1 is SGDLS and CDR2 YYNGEE. CDR3 bases: TGTGCCAGCAGCGCTCTAGCGGGAAGTTACAATGAGCAGTTCTTC. Translated: CASSALAGSYNEQFF.

The chain has TRBV13 and TRBJ2-2, with a weak D call TRBD2 (6 bases). The CDR3 is 17 amino acids. Per germline, CDR1 PRHDT and CDR2 FYEKMQ (reference sequence). V dropped 1 base and J dropped 2 bases, with 14 bases sitting between them. CDR3 bases: TGTGCCAGCAGCTTAGTAGGGCAGGGAGGAAACACCGGGGAGCTGTTTTTT. It is translated as CASSLVGQGGNTGELFF.

The chain uses TRBV5-6 and TRBJ2-7; 7 bases are a match to TRBD1. The ends lost 0 bases at V and 3 bases at J; junction bases unmatched: 3. Germline values: CDR1 SGHDT, CDR2 YYEEEE. This CDR3 comprises 14 residues. The CDR3 coding sequence is TGTGCCAGCAGCTTGGGCCAGGGGGTCTACGAGCAGTACTTC. It translates to CASSLGQGVYEQYF.

The gene calls are TRBV9 and TRBJ1-1, with 10 nucleotides matching TRBD1. Trimming cost V 3 bases and J 10 bases; bases outside gene matches: 6. Germline V CDR1 and CDR2: SGDLS, YYNGEE. The CDR3 loop spans 13 amino acids. The DNA for the CDR3 is TGTGCCAGCAGCGCCCGGGACAGGGGAGGAGCTTTCTTT. This sequence encodes CASSARDRGGAFF.

This chain joins TRBV4-1 and TRBJ2-1; 10 nucleotides align to TRBD2. Trimming removed 0 bases from V and 16 bases from J; junction bases left unmatched: 9. Germline assignment: CDR1 MGHRA and CDR2 YSYEKL. The CDR3 runs 14 residues. For the CDR3, the DNA is TGCGCCAGCAGCCAAGATCTCAAGCTAGCGGGAGAATTCTTC. This encodes CASSQDLKLAGEFF.